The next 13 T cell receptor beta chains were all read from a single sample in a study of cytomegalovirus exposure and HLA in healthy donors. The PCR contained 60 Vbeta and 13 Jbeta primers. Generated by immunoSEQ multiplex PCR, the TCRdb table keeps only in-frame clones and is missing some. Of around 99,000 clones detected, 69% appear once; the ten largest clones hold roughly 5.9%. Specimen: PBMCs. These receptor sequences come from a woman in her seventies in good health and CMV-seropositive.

The CDR3 bases are TGTGCCAGCAGACGATCCGGGACAGGGGTGTTTGGGGCCAACGTCCTGACTTTC. Translating it yields CASRRSGTGVFGANVLTF. The chain couples TRBV27 to TRBJ2-6; 10 bases are a match to TRBD1. Germline CDR1 reads MNHEY; CDR2 reads SMNVEV (reference sequence). J was trimmed by 3 bases and V by 6 bases; bases with no gene match: 11. The CDR3 is 18 residues long.

The CDR3: CASSSFGRFYEKLFF. CDR3 nucleotides: TGTGCCAGCAGCTCGTTCGGCAGGTTTTATGAAAAACTGTTTTTT. This chain uses TRBV6-4 with TRBJ1-4; D uncertain. The germline V and J ends were trimmed by 6 bases and 6 bases, with 17 bases remaining between them. The CDR3 has 15 amino acids. Germline lookup yields CDR1 MRHNA and CDR2 SNTAGT.

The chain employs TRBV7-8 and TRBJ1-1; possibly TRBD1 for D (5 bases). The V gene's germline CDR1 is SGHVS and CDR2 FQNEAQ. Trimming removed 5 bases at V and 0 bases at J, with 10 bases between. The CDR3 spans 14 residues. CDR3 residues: CASSPTEVNTEAFF. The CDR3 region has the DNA TGTGCCAGCAGCCCGACAGAGGTGAACACTGAAGCTTTCTTT.

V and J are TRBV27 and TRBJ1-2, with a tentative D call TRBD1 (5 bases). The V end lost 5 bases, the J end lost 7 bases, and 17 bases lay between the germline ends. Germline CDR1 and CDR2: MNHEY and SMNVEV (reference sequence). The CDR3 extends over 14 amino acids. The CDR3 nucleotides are TGTGCCAGCAGTATAGGTGGGGGGGTGTTTGGCTACACCTTC. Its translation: CASSIGGGVFGYTF.

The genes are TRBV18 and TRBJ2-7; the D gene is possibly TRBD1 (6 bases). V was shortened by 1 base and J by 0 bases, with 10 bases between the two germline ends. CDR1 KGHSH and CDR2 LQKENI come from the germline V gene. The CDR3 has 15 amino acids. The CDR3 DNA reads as TGTGCCAGCTCACCACTGAGACAGGCCTCCTACGAGCAGTACTTC. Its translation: CASSPLRQASYEQYF. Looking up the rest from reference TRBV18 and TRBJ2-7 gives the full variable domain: NAGVMQNPRHLVRRRGQEARLRCSPMKGHSHVYWYRQLPEEGLKFMVYLQKENIIDESGMPKERFSAEFPKEGPSILRIQQVVRGDSAAYFCASSPLRQASYEQYFGPGTRLTVT.

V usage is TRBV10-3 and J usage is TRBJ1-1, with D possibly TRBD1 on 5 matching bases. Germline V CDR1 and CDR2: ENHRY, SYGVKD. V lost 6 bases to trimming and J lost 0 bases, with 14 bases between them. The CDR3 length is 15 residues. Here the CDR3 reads CAIRDPGTMNTEAFF. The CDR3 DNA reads TGTGCCATCAGAGATCCCGGGACTATGAACACTGAAGCTTTCTTT.

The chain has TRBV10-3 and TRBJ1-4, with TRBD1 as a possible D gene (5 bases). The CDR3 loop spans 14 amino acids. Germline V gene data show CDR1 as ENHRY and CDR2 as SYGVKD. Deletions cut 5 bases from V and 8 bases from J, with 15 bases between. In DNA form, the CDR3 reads TGTGCCATCAGTTCCGGGGGAGGGAAGGAAAAACTGTTTTTT. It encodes CAISSGGGKEKLFF.

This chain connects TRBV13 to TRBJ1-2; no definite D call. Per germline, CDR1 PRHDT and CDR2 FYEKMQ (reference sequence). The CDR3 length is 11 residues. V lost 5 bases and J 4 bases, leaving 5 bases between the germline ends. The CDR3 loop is CASSLGYGYTF. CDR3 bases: TGTGCCAGCAGCCTCGGCTATGGCTACACCTTC. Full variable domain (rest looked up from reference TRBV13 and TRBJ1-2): AAGVIQSPRHLIKEKRETATLKCYPIPRHDTVYWYQQGPGQDPQFLISFYEKMQSDKGSIPDRFSAQQFSDYHSELNMSSLELGDSALYFCASSLGYGYTFGSGTRLTVV.

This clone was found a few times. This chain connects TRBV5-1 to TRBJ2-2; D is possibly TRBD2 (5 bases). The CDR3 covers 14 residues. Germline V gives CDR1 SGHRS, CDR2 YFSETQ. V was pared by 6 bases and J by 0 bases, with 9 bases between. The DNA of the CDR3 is TGCGCCAGCACGGCACTAGCGAACACCGGGGAGCTGTTTTTT. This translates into CASTALANTGELFF. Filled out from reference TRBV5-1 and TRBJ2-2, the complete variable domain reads KAGVTQTPRYLIKTRGQQVTLSCSPISGHRSVSWYQQTPGQGLQFLFEYFSETQRNKGNFPGRFSGRQFSNSRSEMNVSTLELGDSALYLCASTALANTGELFFGEGSRLTVL.

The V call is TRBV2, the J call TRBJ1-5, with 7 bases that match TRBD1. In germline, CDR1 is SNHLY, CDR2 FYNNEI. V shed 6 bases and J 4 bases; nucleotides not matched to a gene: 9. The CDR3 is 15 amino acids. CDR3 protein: CASSGPGGKNQPQHF. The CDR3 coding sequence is TGTGCCAGCAGCGGCCCAGGGGGGAAAAATCAGCCCCAGCATTTT.

The CDR3 is CASSSGSVGGWSGYTF. CDR3 nucleotide sequence: TGTGCCAGCAGTTCCGGATCTGTAGGGGGTTGGTCTGGCTACACCTTC. The chain joins TRBV6-5 to TRBJ1-2; TRBD1 is a possible D gene (6 bases). CDR3 length equals 16 residues. Between the trimmed V and J ends, which lost 4 bases and 7 bases, there was a span of 22 bases. Germline-derived CDR1 and CDR2 are MNHEY and SVGAGI.

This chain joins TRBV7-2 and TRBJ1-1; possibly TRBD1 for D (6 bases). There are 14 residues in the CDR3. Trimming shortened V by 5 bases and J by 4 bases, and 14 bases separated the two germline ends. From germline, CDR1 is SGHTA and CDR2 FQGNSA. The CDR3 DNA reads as TGTGCCAGCAGCGAACAGGGCCCGGTCACTGAAGCTTTCTTT. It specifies CASSEQGPVTEAFF.

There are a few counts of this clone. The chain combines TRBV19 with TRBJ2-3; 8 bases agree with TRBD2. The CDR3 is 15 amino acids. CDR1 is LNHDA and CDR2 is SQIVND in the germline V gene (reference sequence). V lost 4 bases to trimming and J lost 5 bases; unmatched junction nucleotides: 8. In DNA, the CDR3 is TGTGCCAGTAGTAGGGGTGGGCTAGCGGGAGATACGCAGTATTTT. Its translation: CASSRGGLAGDTQYF.